This T cell receptor beta chain was obtained from a study of vaccination effects on CD4 cells after COVID-19. The wider study: Post-vaccine specimens arrived a median 72 days past the second dose.

CDR1 is MNHNY, CDR2 SVGAGI, per germline (reference sequence). Trimming left V 0 bases short and J 4 bases short, with 10 bases between. CDR3 length: 15 residues. Sequencing followed a ViraFEST assay step that expanded antigen-specific CD4+ T cells with viral peptide pools. Upon completion of around eleven days in culture, CD4+ T cells were isolated. Every participant took two doses of the BNT162b2 or mRNA-1273 vaccine. Cultures got half-medium changes with IL-2 on days 3 and 7. Some clones are missing from TCRdb's copy, which holds only in-frame ones; the method was immunoSEQ multiplex PCR. The data contain about 38,000 clones, around four fifths of them seen just once; the ten biggest clones take up less than 2%. A note on this clone: Its target is not known.

The chain links TRBV6-6 to TRBJ1-3, with D hard to call. Sample: CD4+ T cells from PBMCs cultured with HCoV-NL63 spike peptides, taken after COVID-19 vaccination. The TCR was taken from a human donor who received a COVID-19 vaccine. Some clones in this sample may be carry-over from other donors' samples. The CDR3 DNA reads TGTGCCAGCAGTTACTCGAGTGGGCAGGGAAACACCATATATTTT. It is translated as CASSYSSGQGNTIYF.